This TCR beta chain was sequenced during a study of shared clonotypes between healthy human individuals. General study results and limits: Naive subsets tended to show greater estimated richness than memory subsets.

Libraries were prepared by immunoSEQ multiplex PCR; TCRdb keeps only in-frame clonotypes and omits some of them. The sample includes 2 million to 2.5 million clones, just over 90% of them seen just once. CDR3 length equals 14 residues. V lost 11 bases, J lost 5 bases, and 21 bases lay in between. Germline lookup yields CDR1 MNHEY and CDR2 SMNVEV (reference sequence). A word on this clone: The target antigen is unknown.

The split of CD4+ cells yielded CD45RA+ naive and CD45RA-negative memory subsets. This TCR was recovered from a man between 18 and 29 years old in good health. Some clones in this sample may be carry-over from other donors' samples. The sample comprised naive CD4+ T cells from PBMCs. Subset indicated: CD45RA+ positively selected. The rearrangement links TRBV27 to TRBJ2-5; maybe TRBD1 (7 bases). The CDR3 sequence is CACSGGGGEETQYF. The CDR3 DNA reads TGTGCCTGTAGCGGAGGAGGGGGCGAGGAGACCCAGTACTTC.